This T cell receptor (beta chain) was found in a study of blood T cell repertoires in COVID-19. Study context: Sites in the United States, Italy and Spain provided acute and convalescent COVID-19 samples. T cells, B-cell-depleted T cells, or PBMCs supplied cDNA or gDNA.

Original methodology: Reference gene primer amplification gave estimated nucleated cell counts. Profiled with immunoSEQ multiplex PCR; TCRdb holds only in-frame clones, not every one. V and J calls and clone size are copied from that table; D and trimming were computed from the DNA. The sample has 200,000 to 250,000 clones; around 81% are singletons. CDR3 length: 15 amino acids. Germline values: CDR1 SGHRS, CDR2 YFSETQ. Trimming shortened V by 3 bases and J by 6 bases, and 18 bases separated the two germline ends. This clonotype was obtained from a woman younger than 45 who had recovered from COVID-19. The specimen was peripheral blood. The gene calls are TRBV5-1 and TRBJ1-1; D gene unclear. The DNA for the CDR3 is TGCGCCAGCAGCTGGGCAACAACGGGGAGCGCTGAAGCTTTCTTT. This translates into CASSWATTGSAEAFF.